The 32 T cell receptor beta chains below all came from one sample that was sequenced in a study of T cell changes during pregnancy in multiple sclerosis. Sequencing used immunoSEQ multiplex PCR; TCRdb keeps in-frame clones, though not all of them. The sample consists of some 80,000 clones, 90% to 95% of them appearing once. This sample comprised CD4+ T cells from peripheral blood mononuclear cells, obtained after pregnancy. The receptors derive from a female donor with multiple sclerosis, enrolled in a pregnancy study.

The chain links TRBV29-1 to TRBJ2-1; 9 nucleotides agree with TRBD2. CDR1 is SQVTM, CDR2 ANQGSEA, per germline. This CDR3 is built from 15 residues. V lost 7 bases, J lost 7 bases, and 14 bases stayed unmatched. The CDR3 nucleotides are TGCAGCGGCCTAGAGCGGGAGGAGGTTAGGAATGAGCAGTTCTTC. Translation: CSGLEREEVRNEQFF.

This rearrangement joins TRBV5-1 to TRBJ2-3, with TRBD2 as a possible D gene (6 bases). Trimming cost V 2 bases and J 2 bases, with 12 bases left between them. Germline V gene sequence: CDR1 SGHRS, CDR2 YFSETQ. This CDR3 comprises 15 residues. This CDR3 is CASSFGGRNTDTQYF. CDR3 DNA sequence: TGCGCCAGCAGCTTCGGGGGTAGAAACACAGATACGCAGTATTTT.

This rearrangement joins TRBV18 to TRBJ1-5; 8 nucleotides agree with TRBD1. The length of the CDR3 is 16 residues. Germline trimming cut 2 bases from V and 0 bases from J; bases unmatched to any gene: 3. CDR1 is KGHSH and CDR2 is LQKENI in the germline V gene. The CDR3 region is CASSPGTGGSNQPQHF. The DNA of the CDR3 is TGTGCCAGCTCACCAGGGACAGGAGGTAGCAATCAGCCCCAGCATTTT.

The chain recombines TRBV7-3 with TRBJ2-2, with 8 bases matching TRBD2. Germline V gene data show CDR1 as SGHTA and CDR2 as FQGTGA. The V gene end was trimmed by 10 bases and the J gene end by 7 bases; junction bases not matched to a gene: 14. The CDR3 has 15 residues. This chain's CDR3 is CATSLGLGKGGELFF. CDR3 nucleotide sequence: TGTGCCACCTCCCTGGGACTAGGAAAGGGCGGGGAGCTGTTTTTT.

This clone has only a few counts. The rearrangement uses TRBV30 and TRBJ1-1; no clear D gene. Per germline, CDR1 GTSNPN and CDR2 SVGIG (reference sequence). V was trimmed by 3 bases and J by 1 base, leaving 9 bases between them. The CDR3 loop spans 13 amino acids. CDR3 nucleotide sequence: TGTGCCTGGAGCGTTCAGTGGAACACTGAAGCTTTCTTT. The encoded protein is CAWSVQWNTEAFF.

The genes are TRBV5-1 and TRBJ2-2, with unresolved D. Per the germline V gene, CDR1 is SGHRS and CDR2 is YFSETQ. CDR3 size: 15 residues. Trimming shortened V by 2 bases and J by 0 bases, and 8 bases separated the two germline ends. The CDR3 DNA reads TGCGCCAGCAGCTTCGGTACCCCGAACACCGGGGAGCTGTTTTTT. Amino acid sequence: CASSFGTPNTGELFF.

The DNA for the CDR3 is TGTGCCAGCAGGCGACTCCTTCGACTCTACAATGAGCAGTTCTTC. This translates into CASRRLLRLYNEQFF. The genes are TRBV2 and TRBJ2-1; D is unclear. V lost 6 bases and J 3 bases, leaving 15 bases between the germline ends. This CDR3 contains 15 residues. Germline V lookup: CDR1 SNHLY, CDR2 FYNNEI.

The CDR3 region has the DNA TGCGCCAGCAGCTTGGTGGTAGCGGACCCATACAATGAGCAGTTCTTC. This sequence encodes CASSLVVADPYNEQFF. The chain has TRBV5-1 and TRBJ2-1; D might be TRBD2 (6 bases). This CDR3 contains 16 residues. Trimming left V 0 bases short and J 4 bases short, with 14 bases between. Germline CDR1 reads SGHRS; CDR2 reads YFSETQ.

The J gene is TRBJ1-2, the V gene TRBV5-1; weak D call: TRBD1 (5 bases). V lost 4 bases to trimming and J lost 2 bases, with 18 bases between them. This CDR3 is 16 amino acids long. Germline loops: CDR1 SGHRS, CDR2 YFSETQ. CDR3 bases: TGCGCCAGCAGCACTGGCCAGGGCGGCCTGAACTATGGCTACACCTTC. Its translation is CASSTGQGGLNYGYTF.

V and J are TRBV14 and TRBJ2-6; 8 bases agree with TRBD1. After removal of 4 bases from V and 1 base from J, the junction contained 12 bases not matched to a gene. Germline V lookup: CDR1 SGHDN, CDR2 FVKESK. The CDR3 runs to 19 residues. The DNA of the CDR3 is TGTGCCAGCAGCCCCCCCCGGGACAGGACTTTATCTGGGGCCAACGTCCTGACTTTC. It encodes CASSPPRDRTLSGANVLTF.

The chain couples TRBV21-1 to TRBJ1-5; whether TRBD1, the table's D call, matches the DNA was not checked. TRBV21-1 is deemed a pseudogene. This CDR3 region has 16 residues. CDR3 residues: CASSHTRDREGQPQHF. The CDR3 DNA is TGTGCCAGCAGCCATACCCGGGACAGGGAGGGTCAGCCCCAGCATTTT.

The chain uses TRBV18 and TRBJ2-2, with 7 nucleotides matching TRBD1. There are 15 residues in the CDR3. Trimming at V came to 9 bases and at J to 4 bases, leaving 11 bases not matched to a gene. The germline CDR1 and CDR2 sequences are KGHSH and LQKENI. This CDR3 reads CASRNKGASTGELFF. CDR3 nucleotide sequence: TGTGCCAGTCGCAATAAGGGGGCCAGCACCGGGGAGCTGTTTTTT.

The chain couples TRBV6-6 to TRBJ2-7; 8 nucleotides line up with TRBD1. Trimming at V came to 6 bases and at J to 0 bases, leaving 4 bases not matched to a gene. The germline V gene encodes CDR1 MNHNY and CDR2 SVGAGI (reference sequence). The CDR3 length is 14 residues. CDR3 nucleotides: TGTGCCAGCAGCCCCACAGGGGGCTCCTACGAGCAGTACTTC. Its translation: CASSPTGGSYEQYF.

The CDR3 sequence: CASKQGVLEKLFF. Here the CDR3 DNA reads TGTGCCAGTAAACAGGGGGTCCTTGAAAAACTGTTTTTT. V usage is TRBV19 and J usage is TRBJ1-4; 8 bases line up with TRBD1. CDR1 and CDR2 from the germline V gene are LNHDA and SQIVND (reference sequence). The V segment lost 7 bases and the J segment 7 bases; nucleotides outside the gene matches: 5. This CDR3 comprises 13 residues.

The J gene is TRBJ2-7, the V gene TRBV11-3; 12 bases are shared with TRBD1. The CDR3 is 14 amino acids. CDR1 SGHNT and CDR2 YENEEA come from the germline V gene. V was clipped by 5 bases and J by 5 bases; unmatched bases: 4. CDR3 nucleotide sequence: TGTGCCAGCAGCCCGGGACAGGGGGCACACGAGCAGTACTTC. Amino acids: CASSPGQGAHEQYF.

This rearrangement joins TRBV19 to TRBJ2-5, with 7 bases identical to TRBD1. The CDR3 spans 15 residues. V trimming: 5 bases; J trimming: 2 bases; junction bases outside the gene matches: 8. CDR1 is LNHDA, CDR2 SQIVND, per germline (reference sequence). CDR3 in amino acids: CASSPPGQSQETQYF. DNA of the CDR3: TGTGCCAGTAGTCCCCCGGGACAGAGTCAAGAGACCCAGTACTTC.

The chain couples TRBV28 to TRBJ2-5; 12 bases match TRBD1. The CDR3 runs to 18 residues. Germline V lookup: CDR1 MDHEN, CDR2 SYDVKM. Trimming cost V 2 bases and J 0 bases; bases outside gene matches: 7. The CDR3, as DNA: TGTGCCAGCAGTTTAGGGACAGGGGGCAACCCGTACCAAGAGACCCAGTACTTC. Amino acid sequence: CASSLGTGGNPYQETQYF.

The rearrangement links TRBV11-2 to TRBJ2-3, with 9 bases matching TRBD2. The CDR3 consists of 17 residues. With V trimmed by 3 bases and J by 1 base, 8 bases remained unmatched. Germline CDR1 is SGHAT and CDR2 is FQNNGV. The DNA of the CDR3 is TGTGCCAGCAGCTTGGGTGCGGGAGGGCTAGGCACAGATACGCAGTATTTT. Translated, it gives CASSLGAGGLGTDTQYF.

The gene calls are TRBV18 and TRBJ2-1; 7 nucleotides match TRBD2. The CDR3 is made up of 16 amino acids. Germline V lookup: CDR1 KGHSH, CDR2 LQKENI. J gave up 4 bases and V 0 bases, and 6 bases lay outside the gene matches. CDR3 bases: TGTGCCAGCTCACCACCTAGAGGGAGGGCGTACAATGAGCAGTTCTTC. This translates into CASSPPRGRAYNEQFF.

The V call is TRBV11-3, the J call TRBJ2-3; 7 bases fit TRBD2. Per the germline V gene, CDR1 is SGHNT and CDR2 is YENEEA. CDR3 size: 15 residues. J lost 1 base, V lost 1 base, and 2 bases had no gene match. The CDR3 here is CASSLGGSRTDTQYF. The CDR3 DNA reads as TGTGCCAGCAGCTTAGGCGGGAGTCGCACAGATACGCAGTATTTT.

The CDR3 bases are TGCGCCAGCAGCTTGGCGGGATCCGGGGCCAACGTCCTGACTTTC. Encoded protein: CASSLAGSGANVLTF. The chain recombines TRBV5-1 with TRBJ2-6; TRBD2 is a possible D gene (5 bases). Trimming took off 0 bases at V and 4 bases at J, with 8 bases between the two ends. Germline V lookup: CDR1 SGHRS, CDR2 YFSETQ. The CDR3 is 15 amino acids.

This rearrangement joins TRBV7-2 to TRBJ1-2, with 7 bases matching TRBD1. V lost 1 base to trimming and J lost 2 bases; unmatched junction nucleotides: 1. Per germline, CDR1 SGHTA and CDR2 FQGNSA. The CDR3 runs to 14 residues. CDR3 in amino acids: CASSLVTGNYGYTF. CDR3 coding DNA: TGTGCCAGCAGCTTAGTGACAGGGAACTATGGCTACACCTTC. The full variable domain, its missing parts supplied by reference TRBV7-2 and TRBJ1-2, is GAGVSQSPSNKVTEKGKDVELRCDPISGHTALYWYRQSLGQGLEFLIYFQGNSAPDKSGLPSDRFSAERTGGSVSTLTIQRTQQEDSAVYLCASSLVTGNYGYTFGSGTRLTVV.

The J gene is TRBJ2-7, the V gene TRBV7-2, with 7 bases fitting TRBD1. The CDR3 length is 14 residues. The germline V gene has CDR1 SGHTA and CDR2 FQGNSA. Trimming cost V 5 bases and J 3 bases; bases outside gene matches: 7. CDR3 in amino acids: CASSATGSFYEQYF. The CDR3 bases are TGTGCCAGCAGCGCGACAGGGTCGTTCTACGAGCAGTACTTC.

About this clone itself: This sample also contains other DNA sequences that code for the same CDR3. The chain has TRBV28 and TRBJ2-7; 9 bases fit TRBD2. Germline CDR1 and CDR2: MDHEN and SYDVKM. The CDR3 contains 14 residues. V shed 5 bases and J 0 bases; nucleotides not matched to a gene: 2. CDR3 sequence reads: CASSLSGSSYEQYF. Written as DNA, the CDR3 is TGTGCCAGCAGTCTTAGCGGGAGCTCCTACGAGCAGTACTTC.

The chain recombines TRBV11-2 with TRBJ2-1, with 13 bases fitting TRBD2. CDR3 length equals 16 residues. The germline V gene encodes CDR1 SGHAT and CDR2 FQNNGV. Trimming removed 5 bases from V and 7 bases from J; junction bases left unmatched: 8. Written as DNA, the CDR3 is TGTGCCAGCAGCCAGTCCGGGACTAGCGGGGTAAATGAGCAGTTCTTC. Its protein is CASSQSGTSGVNEQFF.

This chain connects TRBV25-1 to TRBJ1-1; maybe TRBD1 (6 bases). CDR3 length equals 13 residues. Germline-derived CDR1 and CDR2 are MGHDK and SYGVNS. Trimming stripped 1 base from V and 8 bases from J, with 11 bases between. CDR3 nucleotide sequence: TGTGCCAGCAGTGAATGGGCAGGGGCCGAAGCTTTCTTT. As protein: CASSEWAGAEAFF.

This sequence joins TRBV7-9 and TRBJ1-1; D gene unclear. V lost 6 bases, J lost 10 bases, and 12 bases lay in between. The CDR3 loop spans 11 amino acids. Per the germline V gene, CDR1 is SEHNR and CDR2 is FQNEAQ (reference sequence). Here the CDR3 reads CASRAAGRAFF. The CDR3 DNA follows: TGTGCCAGCAGAGCGGCGGGCCGAGCTTTCTTT. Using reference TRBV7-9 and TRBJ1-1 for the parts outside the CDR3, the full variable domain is DTGVSQNPRHKITKRGQNVTFRCDPISEHNRLYWYRQTLGQGPEFLTYFQNEAQLEKSRLLSDRFSAERPKGSFSTLEIQRTEQGDSAMYLCASRAAGRAFFGQGTRLTVV.

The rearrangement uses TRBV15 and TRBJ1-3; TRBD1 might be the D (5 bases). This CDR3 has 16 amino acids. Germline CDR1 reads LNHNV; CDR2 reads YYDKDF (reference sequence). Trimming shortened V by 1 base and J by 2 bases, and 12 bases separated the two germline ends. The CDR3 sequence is CATSRAPGETGNTIYF. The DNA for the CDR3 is TGTGCCACCAGCAGAGCCCCGGGGGAGACTGGAAACACCATATATTTT.

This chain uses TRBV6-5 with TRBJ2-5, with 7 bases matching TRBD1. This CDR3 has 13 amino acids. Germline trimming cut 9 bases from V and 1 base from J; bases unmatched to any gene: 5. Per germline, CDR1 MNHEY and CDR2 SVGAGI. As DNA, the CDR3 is TGTGCCAGTAGGGACAGACCCCAAGAGACCCAGTACTTC. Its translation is CASRDRPQETQYF.

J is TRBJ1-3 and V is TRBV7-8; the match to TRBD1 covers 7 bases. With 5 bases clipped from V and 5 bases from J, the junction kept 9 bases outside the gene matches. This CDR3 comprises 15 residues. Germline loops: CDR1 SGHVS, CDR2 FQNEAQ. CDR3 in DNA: TGTGCCAGCAGCGTAACAGGGGACCCGAGAAACACCATATATTTT. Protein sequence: CASSVTGDPRNTIYF.

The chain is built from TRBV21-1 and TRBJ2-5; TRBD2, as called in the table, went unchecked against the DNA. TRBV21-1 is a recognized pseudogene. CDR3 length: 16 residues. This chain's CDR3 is CASSKDKREDQETQYF. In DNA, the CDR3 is TGTGCCAGCAGCAAAGATAAGCGGGAGGACCAAGAGACCCAGTACTTC.

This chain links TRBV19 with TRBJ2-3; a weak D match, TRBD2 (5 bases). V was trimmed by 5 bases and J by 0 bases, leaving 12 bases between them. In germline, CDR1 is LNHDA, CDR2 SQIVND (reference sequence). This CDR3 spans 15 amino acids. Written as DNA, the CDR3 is TGTGCCAGTAGTCCCCGGCGAGGGAGCACAGATACGCAGTATTTT. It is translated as CASSPRRGSTDTQYF.